This is a list of T cell receptor beta chains from one sample in a study of T cell responses to AZD1222 COVID-19 vaccine. Clones were sequenced by immunoSEQ multiplex PCR, and TCRdb holds only the in-frame ones, with some missing. The sample includes about 39,000 clones, approximately 88% of them seen just once. The specimen was peripheral blood, collected 28 days after the second dose of the MenACWY control vaccine. Source of these receptors: an adult who received the MenACWY meningococcal vaccine as a control. The CDR3 runs from the conserved cysteine through the conserved F or W. Fields, in order: V gene, clone size, D gene, J gene, CDR3 DNA, CDR3 protein. A D gene is named only where the DNA matches it firmly. Expanded clones are given a class, and other clones once, few, many or no size at all.

TRBV3-1/TRBV3-2	NA	NA	TRBJ2-5	TGTGCCAGCAGCCAAGAGGGGGGGCGGGAGCCGTTAGAGACCCAGTACTTC	CASSQEGGREPLETQYF
TRBV28	NA	TRBD2	TRBJ2-3	TGTGCCTCGTCTTCTAGCGGGAGGTCCACAGATACGCAGTATTTT	CASSSSGRSTDTQYF
TRBV3-1/TRBV3-2	once	NA	TRBJ2-7	TGTGCCAGCAGCCAAGATTGGGGGGAGCAGTACTTC	CASSQDWGEQYF
TRBV5-1	NA	NA	TRBJ2-1	TGCGCCAGCGACCTCGGTGCTAGTGGTGAGCAGTTCTTC	CASDLGASGEQFF
TRBV2	NA	TRBD1	TRBJ2-5	TGTGCCAGCAGTTCCTCCGGGACAGGGGCCAAGACCCAGTACTTC	CASSSSGTGAKTQYF
TRBV28	NA	NA	TRBJ2-6	TGTGCCAGCAGTTTACAACGGAATCTAAACTCTGGGGCCAACGTCCTGACTTTC	CASSLQRNLNSGANVLTF
TRBV2	NA	NA	TRBJ2-1	TGTGCCAGCAGTGCGGGACAAGTTTACAATGAGCAGTTCTTC	CASSAGQVYNEQFF
TRBV11-2	NA	TRBD1	TRBJ2-7	TGTGCCAGCGGTCCGGGGGGACAGGGTGTGGGTTGGTACTTC	CASGPGGQGVGWYF
TRBV27	NA	NA	TRBJ2-7	TGTGCCAGCAGTCCAGGGACGGGGAGAGGCTACGAGCAGTACTTC	CASSPGTGRGYEQYF
TRBV4-2	NA	NA	TRBJ2-2	TGTGCCAGCAGCCAAGATGGCGGGGTGAACACCGGGGAGCTGTTTTTT	CASSQDGGVNTGELFF
TRBV5-6	NA	NA	TRBJ1-1	TGTGCCAGCAGCTCGGGTAACCCTGAAGCTTTCTTT	CASSSGNPEAFF
TRBV28	NA	NA	TRBJ1-5	TGTGCCAGCAGTTTATCACCCGCCTCTAGGGTCCAGCATTTT	CASSLSPASRVQHF
TRBV5-1	NA	NA	TRBJ2-1	TGCGCCAGCAGCTTGGGGGTAGACTTAGCCTACAATGAGCAGTTCTTC	CASSLGVDLAYNEQFF
TRBV5-5	once	NA	TRBJ1-5	TGTGCCAGCAGCTTGAACAGGGCGGGTGGCAATCAGCCCCAGCATTTT	CASSLNRAGGNQPQHF
TRBV9	NA	TRBD2	TRBJ2-1	TGTGCCAGCAGCGACGATGTAGCGGGAGTAAACAATGAGCAGTTCTTC	CASSDDVAGVNNEQFF
TRBV9	NA	NA	TRBJ2-2	TGTGCCAGCAGCGTAGGACCGGGCGGCCTATACACCGGGGAGCTGTTTTTT	CASSVGPGGLYTGELFF
TRBV5-1	NA	NA	TRBJ1-1	TGCGCCAGCAGCATGACGGGGCCCTTGGCAGAAGCTTTCTTT	CASSMTGPLAEAFF
TRBV21-1	NA	NA	TRBJ2-1	TGTGCCAGCAGCAAAGGTCCTGGACTAGCGGGAGGATTAAGCTCCTACAATGAGCAGTTCTTC	CASSKGPGLAGGLSSYNEQFF
TRBV19	once	TRBD1	TRBJ2-7	TGTGCCAGTAGTATCTTAGGACAGGAGTCCTACGAGCAGTACTTC	CASSILGQESYEQYF
TRBV14	NA	NA	TRBJ1-4	TGTGCCAGCCACCTGGGGCTTCCAGAAAAACTGTTTTTT	CASHLGLPEKLFF
TRBV18	NA	NA	TRBJ1-2	TGTGCCAGCTCACCACGAGCGGGGGACGGCTACACCTTC	CASSPRAGDGYTF
TRBV28	NA	NA	TRBJ1-5	TGTGCCAGCAGTTTCCTCACGTCCCCCCAGCATTTT	CASSFLTSPQHF
TRBV19	NA	NA	TRBJ2-6	TGTGCCAGCACAATTGGAGGGGCCAACGTCCTGACTTTC	CASTIGGANVLTF
TRBV2	NA	NA	TRBJ1-2	TGTGCCAGCAGGGACGTATTCCGGGACGGCTATGGCTACACCTTC	CASRDVFRDGYGYTF
TRBV2	NA	NA	TRBJ2-1	TGTGCCAGCAGTCAAACCGGGACCTTTTACAATGAGCAGTTCTTC	CASSQTGTFYNEQFF
TRBV6-1	NA	NA	TRBJ1-4	TGTGCCAGCAGTGAAGCTTACAGGCTTAATGAAAAACTGTTTTTT	CASSEAYRLNEKLFF
TRBV24-1	NA	NA	TRBJ1-1	TGTGCCACCAGTCAAAACACTGAAGCTTTCTTT	CATSQNTEAFF